The 25 T cell receptor beta chains below were found in one sample sequenced in a study of metastatic and nonmetastatic thyroid tumors (dated by TCRdb to 2020 to 2021). Library creation used PCR. The run used an Illumina HiSeq 4000. TCRdb passed the public sequencing reads through fastp at Q25 and MiXCR, retaining productive beta sequences. The sample table lists roughly 44,000 clones, roughly a quarter of them with a count of one. In total, the top ten clones hold more than 12% of the sample. None of the patients had been given any treatment before thyroid surgery. Sequencing was performed on tumor tissue. These receptors were obtained from a female donor with papillary thyroid cancer or a benign thyroid nodule (not recorded which). Some clones in this sample may be carry-over from other donors' samples.

This clone was counted only a few times. The V and J genes are TRBV6-4 and TRBJ2-2; D may correspond to TRBD1 or TRBD2 (5 bases each). With 4 bases removed from V and 4 bases from J, the gap between germline ends came to 13 bases. The CDR3 length is 15 residues. Germline V lookup: CDR1 MRHNA, CDR2 SNTAGT. The CDR3 DNA reads as TGTGCCAGCAGTGGGGGGACGCCGGGCACCGGGGAGCTGTTTTTT. It yields the protein CASSGGTPGTGELFF.

At least ten counts were recorded for this clone. The chain couples TRBV6-2 or TRBV6-3 to TRBJ2-3; TRBD2 matches at 8 bases. CDR3 size: 15 residues. V trimming: 6 bases; J trimming: 7 bases; junction bases outside the gene matches: 12. Germline V gene sequence: CDR1 MNHEY, CDR2 SVGEGT. The DNA for the CDR3 is TGTGCCAGCAGCTGGACTAGCCGTGGTGGGAATACGCAGTATTTT. This translates into CASSWTSRGGNTQYF.

This clone was observed many times. The chain has TRBV30 and TRBJ2-7; 7 bases fit TRBD2. The germline V gene encodes CDR1 GTSNPN and CDR2 SVGIG (reference sequence). V lost 1 base, J lost 1 base, and 13 bases stayed unmatched. CDR3 length equals 17 residues. CDR3 in DNA: TGTGCCTGGAGTGGGGGGGGGAGCGGAGCGGGGTCCTACGAGCAGTACTTC. It codes for CAWSGGGSGAGSYEQYF.

The chain recombines TRBV20-1 with TRBJ1-1, with D possibly being TRBD1 (6 bases). Germline V gene lookup returns CDR1 DFQATT and CDR2 SNEGSKA (reference sequence). Between the trimmed V and J ends, which lost 1 base and 0 bases, there was a span of 9 bases. The CDR3 has 14 amino acids. The CDR3 nucleotides are TGCAGTGCTAGAGCTGGACAGATGAACACTGAAGCTTTCTTT. Protein product: CSARAGQMNTEAFF.

Regarding this clone: One end of the junction fails to match germline, which may point to a read error. The genes are TRBV11-2 and TRBJ2-1; D is ambiguous. Germline CDR1 reads SGHAT; CDR2 reads FQNNGV. This CDR3 contains 15 residues. This CDR3 reads CASSPTWVGYNERFF. The CDR3 bases are TGTGCCAGCAGCCCAACATGGGTGGGCTACAATGAGCGGTTCTTC.

This clone was observed a handful of times. This chain links TRBV28 with TRBJ2-1, with 9 positions matching TRBD1. Germline loops: CDR1 MDHEN, CDR2 SYDVKM. Germline trimming cut 6 bases from V and 9 bases from J; bases unmatched to any gene: 9. The length of the CDR3 is 14 residues. CDR3 sequence reads: CASSRDRDFVEQFF. The CDR3 region has the DNA TGTGCCAGCAGCCGGGACAGGGACTTTGTTGAGCAGTTCTTC.

This clone was detected ten times or more. The chain carries TRBV11-2 and TRBJ2-3; 7 bases are a match to TRBD2. CDR3 size: 16 residues. J was trimmed by 3 bases and V by 1 base; bases with no gene match: 7. The germline gives CDR1 SGHAT, CDR2 FQNNGV. CDR3 residues: CASSLGRIGGTDTQYF. The CDR3 DNA follows: TGTGCCAGCAGCTTAGGGAGGATCGGGGGGACAGATACGCAGTATTTT.

The chain couples TRBV6-2 or TRBV6-3 to TRBJ2-2; 8 nucleotides line up with TRBD1. With 1 base clipped from V and 7 bases from J, the junction kept 5 bases outside the gene matches. In germline, CDR1 is MNHEY, CDR2 SVGEGT. CDR3 length: 15 residues. CDR3 DNA sequence: TGTGCCAGCAGTTACTATGCAGGGGGCAGCGGGGAGCTGTTTTTT. Translating it yields CASSYYAGGSGELFF.

In its sample, this clone was seen many times. The chain links TRBV12-3 or TRBV12-4 to TRBJ2-5; either TRBD1 or TRBD2 may supply D (7 bases each). The V gene lost 8 bases and the J gene lost 9 bases, with 16 bases spanning the gap. The CDR3 extends over 12 amino acids. The CDR3 sequence: CASQRGREPQYF. The DNA of the CDR3 is TGTGCCAGCCAAAGGGGGCGGGAGCCCCAGTACTTC.

A few counts support this clone. The genes are TRBV24-1 and TRBJ2-2, with a possible D match to TRBD1 (5 bases). Trimming stripped 1 base from V and 3 bases from J, with 5 bases between. In germline, CDR1 is KGHDR, CDR2 SFDVKD. The CDR3 is 14 amino acids. The CDR3 loop is CATSDFRDTGELFF. The CDR3 DNA reads TGTGCCACCAGTGATTTCAGGGACACCGGGGAGCTGTTTTTT.

The V call is TRBV5-1, the J call TRBJ2-2; 7 bases line up with TRBD1. Losses at the gene ends were 1 base for V and 0 bases for J; bases not matched to a gene: 3. This CDR3 region has 16 residues. The V gene's germline CDR1 is SGHRS and CDR2 YFSETQ. The CDR3 DNA reads as TGCGCCAGCAGCTTGAGAGGGGGCACGAACACCGGGGAGCTGTTTTTT. Translation: CASSLRGGTNTGELFF.

By sample share, this clone is medium-sized. The chain is built from TRBV6-2 or TRBV6-3 and TRBJ2-7; D is ambiguous. V shed 3 bases and J shed 1 base, with 10 bases lying between them. This CDR3 spans 14 amino acids. CDR1 MNHEY and CDR2 SVGEGT come from the germline V gene. The CDR3 DNA is TGTGCCAGCAGTTATGTTACAACTTCCTACGAGCAGTACTTC. Translated: CASSYVTTSYEQYF.

The chain employs TRBV18 and TRBJ2-7; possibly TRBD1 or TRBD2 for D (6 bases each). Trimming stripped 4 bases from V and 2 bases from J, with 15 bases between. Germline lookup yields CDR1 KGHSH and CDR2 LQKENI. The CDR3 length is 15 residues. CDR3 sequence (DNA): TGTGCCAGCTCACAGGGGGGAGCGGAAACCTACGAGCAGTACTTC. Residues: CASSQGGAETYEQYF. Filled out from reference TRBV18 and TRBJ2-7, the complete variable domain reads NAGVMQNPRHLVRRRGQEARLRCSPMKGHSHVYWYRQLPEEGLKFMVYLQKENIIDESGMPKERFSAEFPKEGPSILRIQQVVRGDSAAYFCASSQGGAETYEQYFGPGTRLTVT.

This clone has a count of ten or more. This chain connects TRBV12-3 or TRBV12-4 to TRBJ2-1; D might be TRBD2 (5 bases). This CDR3 is 14 amino acids long. V was clipped by 6 bases and J by 7 bases, with 16 bases between them. The CDR3 loop reads CASRLRGLTNEQFF. CDR3 nucleotides: TGTGCCAGCAGACTACGAGGGCTTACTAATGAGCAGTTCTTC.

In this sample, this clone turned up a few times. The CDR3 DNA sequence: TGTGCCAGCAGTTTAGTTCTAGCGGGGGCCTGGGAGCAGTACTTC. The encoded protein is CASSLVLAGAWEQYF. The chain links TRBV27 to TRBJ2-7; 10 bases align to TRBD2. The junction had 8 bases not matched to a gene; V was cut back by 2 bases and J by 7 bases. CDR1 MNHEY and CDR2 SMNVEV come from the germline V gene (reference sequence). The CDR3 length is 15 residues.

V is TRBV5-1 and J is TRBJ2-7, with D possibly called TRBD1 or TRBD2 (5 bases each). CDR1 is SGHRS and CDR2 is YFSETQ in the germline V gene. The ends were cut back, 3 bases at V and 1 base at J, with 5 bases in the middle. The CDR3 spans 12 residues. CDR3 residues: CASSWGSYEQYF. Written as DNA, the CDR3 is TGCGCCAGCAGCTGGGGGTCCTACGAGCAGTACTTC.

The V gene is TRBV12-3 or TRBV12-4, the J gene TRBJ1-2; D gene uncertain. Trimming stripped 4 bases from V and 8 bases from J, with 14 bases between. The CDR3 is 13 residues long. CDR3 region: CASSYRAGLGYTF. The CDR3 nucleotides read TGTGCCAGCAGTTATAGGGCAGGTTTGGGCTACACCTTC.

The table lists this clone with many counts. The chain uses TRBV11-2 and TRBJ1-6; 9 nucleotides agree with TRBD1. The germline CDR1 and CDR2 sequences are SGHAT and FQNNGV. V lost 5 bases and J lost 5; bases outside the gene matches: 7. The CDR3 length is 16 residues. In nucleotides, the CDR3 is TGTGCCAGCAGCGGAGGGACAGGGACGGATAATTCACCCCTCCACTTT. This sequence encodes CASSGGTGTDNSPLHF.

V is TRBV18 and J is TRBJ2-1; TRBD1 agrees at 9 bases. V lost 3 bases, J lost 5 bases, and 8 bases stayed unmatched. CDR3 size: 16 residues. CDR1 KGHSH and CDR2 LQKENI come from the germline V gene. In DNA form, the CDR3 reads TGTGCCAGCTCACCTGGGGCCGGGACAGGGAACAATGAGCAGTTCTTC. It yields the protein CASSPGAGTGNNEQFF.

Here the CDR3 DNA reads TGTGCCTGGAGTAAAGCCAGGGGCCAGAATGGCTACACCTTC. Its protein product is CAWSKARGQNGYTF. The V call is TRBV30, the J call TRBJ1-2, with D maybe TRBD1 (6 bases). Trimming shortened V by 2 bases and J by 6 bases, and 16 bases separated the two germline ends. CDR3 size: 14 residues. Germline assignment: CDR1 GTSNPN and CDR2 SVGIG (reference sequence).

This clone was detected ten times or more. The chain joins TRBV5-1 to TRBJ1-1; no firm D call. The germline V gene has CDR1 SGHRS and CDR2 YFSETQ. The CDR3 loop spans 14 amino acids. Trimming removed 0 bases from V and 0 bases from J, with 6 bases in between. CDR3 sequence: CASSLGVLNTEAFF. The CDR3 DNA follows: TGCGCCAGCAGCTTGGGGGTCCTGAACACTGAAGCTTTCTTT.

As concerns this clone: One junction end disagrees with the germline gene, perhaps due to a read error. The V gene is TRBV6-1, the J gene TRBJ1-6, with D maybe TRBD1 (5 bases). This CDR3 is 15 amino acids long. Germline CDR1 and CDR2: MNHNS and SASEGT. CDR3 sequence (DNA): TGTGCCAGCAGCGGGGGAAACCCCTATAATTCACCACTCCACTTT. This codes for CASSGGNPYNSPLHF.

This clone came up a few times. This may arise from a read error, as a much more abundant clone is one base away. The gene calls are TRBV20-1 and TRBJ2-3; 8 positions match TRBD2. CDR3 length: 15 amino acids. Per the germline V gene, CDR1 is DFQATT and CDR2 is SNEGSKA (reference sequence). CDR3 sequence: CISAGLAGSADTQYF. CDR3 DNA sequence: TGCATCTCCGCCGGTCTAGCGGGTTCGGCAGATACGCAGTATTTT.

Regarding this clone: Being one base from a much bigger clone, this may be a read error. The chain recombines TRBV20-1 with TRBJ2-5, with D possibly matching TRBD1 (7 bases). This CDR3 comprises 16 residues. Germline CDR1 is DFQATT and CDR2 is SNEGSKA (reference sequence). The CDR3 coding sequence is TGCAGTGCTCAGGGGGGACAGTGGGCCACCCAAGGGACCCAGTACTTC. This gives the protein CSAQGGQWATQGTQYF.

V and J are TRBV5-1 and TRBJ1-6, with D unclear. CDR3 size: 13 residues. V dropped 2 bases and J dropped 8 bases, with 8 bases sitting between them. Germline V gene sequence: CDR1 SGHRS, CDR2 YFSETQ. The CDR3 sequence is CASSFKLDSPLHF. Here the CDR3 DNA reads TGCGCCAGCAGCTTTAAACTGGATTCACCCCTCCACTTT.